This T cell receptor beta chain was sequenced in a study of tumor and adjacent non-tumor tissue in lung cancer. On the study more broadly: Patients were aged 31 to 76, 9 to 10 men and 4 to 6 women, stage I to III.

Note on this clonotype: A read error may produce the germline difference seen at one junction end.

Three rounds of nested PCR, following a modified ARM-PCR protocol, produced the TCRbeta library. Via MiXCR, TCRdb re-called the multiplex PCR reads, giving one row per CDR3 protein. The repertoire has tens of thousands of distinct CDR3 sequences, roughly 80% of them found once; the top ten carry approximately 12%. This sample's RNA came from whole unsorted tissue. In germline, CDR1 is MNHNY, CDR2 SVGAGI (reference sequence). This CDR3 region has 15 residues. The sample comprised lung tumor tissue. The receptor's source is a woman aged 45-59 years with non-small cell lung cancer. The chain is built from TRBV6-6 and TRBJ2-6; D is ambiguous. CDR3: CVSRLGSSGINVLTF. The CDR3 region has the DNA TGTGTCAGCAGGCTGGGGTCCTCTGGGATCAACGTCCTGACTTTC.